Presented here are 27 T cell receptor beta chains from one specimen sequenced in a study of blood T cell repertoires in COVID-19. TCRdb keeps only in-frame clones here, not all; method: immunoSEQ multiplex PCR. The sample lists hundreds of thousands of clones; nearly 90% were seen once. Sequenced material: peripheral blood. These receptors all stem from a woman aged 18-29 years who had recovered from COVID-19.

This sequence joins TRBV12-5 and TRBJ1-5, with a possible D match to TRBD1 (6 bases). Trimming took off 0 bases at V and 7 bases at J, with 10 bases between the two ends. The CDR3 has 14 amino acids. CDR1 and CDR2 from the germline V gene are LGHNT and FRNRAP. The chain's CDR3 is CASGLVQGEQPQHF. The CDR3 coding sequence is TGTGCTAGTGGTTTGGTACAGGGAGAGCAGCCCCAGCATTTT.

CDR3 nucleotides: TGTGCCAGCAGCTTATCTCAGATTGGGACTAGCGGGAAGGTTGAGCAGTTCTTC. Amino acid sequence: CASSLSQIGTSGKVEQFF. The V gene is TRBV7-9, the J gene TRBJ2-1; 13 positions match TRBD2. The V gene end was trimmed by 2 bases and the J gene end by 9 bases; junction bases not matched to a gene: 13. Germline lookup yields CDR1 SEHNR and CDR2 FQNEAQ (reference sequence). This CDR3 is 18 amino acids long.

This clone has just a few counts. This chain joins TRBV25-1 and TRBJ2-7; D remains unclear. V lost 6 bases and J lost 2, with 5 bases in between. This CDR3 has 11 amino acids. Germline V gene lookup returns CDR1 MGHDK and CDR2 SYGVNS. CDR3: CASSITYEQYF. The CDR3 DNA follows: TGTGCCAGCAGCATCACCTACGAGCAGTACTTC.

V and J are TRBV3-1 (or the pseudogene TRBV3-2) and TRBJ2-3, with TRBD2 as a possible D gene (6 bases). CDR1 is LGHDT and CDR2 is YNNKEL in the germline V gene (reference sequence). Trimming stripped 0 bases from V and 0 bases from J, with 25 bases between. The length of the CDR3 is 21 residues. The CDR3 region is CASSQDFRLGGDGTSTDTQYF. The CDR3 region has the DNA TGTGCCAGCAGCCAAGATTTCCGGCTTGGCGGGGACGGGACTAGCACAGATACGCAGTATTTT.

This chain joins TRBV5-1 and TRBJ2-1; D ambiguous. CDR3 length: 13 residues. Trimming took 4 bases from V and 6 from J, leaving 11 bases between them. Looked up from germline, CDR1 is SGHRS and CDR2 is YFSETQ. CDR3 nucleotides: TGCGCCAGCAGCGCAACTTTGGTCAATGAGCAGTTCTTC. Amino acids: CASSATLVNEQFF. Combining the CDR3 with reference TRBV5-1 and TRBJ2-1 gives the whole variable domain KAGVTQTPRYLIKTRGQQVTLSCSPISGHRSVSWYQQTPGQGLQFLFEYFSETQRNKGNFPGRFSGRQFSNSRSEMNVSTLELGDSALYLCASSATLVNEQFFGPGTRLTVL.

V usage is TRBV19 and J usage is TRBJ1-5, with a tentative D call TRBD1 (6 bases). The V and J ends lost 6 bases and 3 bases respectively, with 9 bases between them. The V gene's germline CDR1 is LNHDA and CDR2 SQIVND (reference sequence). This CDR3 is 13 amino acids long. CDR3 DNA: TGTGCCAGTAGCCAGGGGTACAATCAGCCCCAGCATTTT. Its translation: CASSQGYNQPQHF.

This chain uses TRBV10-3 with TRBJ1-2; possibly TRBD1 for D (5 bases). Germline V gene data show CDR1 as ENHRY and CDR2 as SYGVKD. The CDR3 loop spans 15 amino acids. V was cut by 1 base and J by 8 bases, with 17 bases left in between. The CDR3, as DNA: TGTGCCATCAGTGAGTTCGGATTCGGGGGTGACGGCTACACCTTC. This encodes CAISEFGFGGDGYTF.

Here the CDR3 DNA reads TGCAGTGTTGAGGGGGGGTATCGCTACACCTTC. This encodes CSVEGGYRYTF. The chain uses TRBV20-1 and TRBJ1-2, with TRBD1 as a possible D gene (6 bases). The CDR3 runs to 11 residues. V was clipped by 7 bases and J by 9 bases, with 15 bases between them. Germline CDR1 DFQATT, CDR2 SNEGSKA (reference sequence).

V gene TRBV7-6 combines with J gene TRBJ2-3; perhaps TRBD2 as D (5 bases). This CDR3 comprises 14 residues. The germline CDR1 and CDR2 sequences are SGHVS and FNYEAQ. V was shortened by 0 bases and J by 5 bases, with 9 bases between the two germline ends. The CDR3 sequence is CASSLAGGGDTQYF. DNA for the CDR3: TGTGCCAGCAGCTTAGCGGGCGGAGGAGATACGCAGTATTTT. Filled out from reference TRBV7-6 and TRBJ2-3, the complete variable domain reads GAGVSQSPRYKVTKRGQDVALRCDPISGHVSLYWYRQALGQGPEFLTYFNYEAQQDKSGLPNDRFSAERPEGSISTLTIQRTEQRDSAMYRCASSLAGGGDTQYFGPGTRLTVL.

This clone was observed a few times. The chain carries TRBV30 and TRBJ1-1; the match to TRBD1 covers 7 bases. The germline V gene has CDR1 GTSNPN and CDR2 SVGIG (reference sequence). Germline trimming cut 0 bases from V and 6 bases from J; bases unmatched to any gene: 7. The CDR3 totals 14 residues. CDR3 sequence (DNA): TGTGCCTGGAGTGTACCCTCTACAGGGGCTGAAGCTTTCTTT. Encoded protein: CAWSVPSTGAEAFF. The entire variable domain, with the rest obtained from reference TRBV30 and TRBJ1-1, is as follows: SQTIHQWPATLVQPVGSPLSLECTVEGTSNPNLYWYRQAAGRGLQLLFYSVGIGQISSEVPQNLSASRPQDRQFILSSKKLLLSDSGFYLCAWSVPSTGAEAFFGQGTRLTVV.

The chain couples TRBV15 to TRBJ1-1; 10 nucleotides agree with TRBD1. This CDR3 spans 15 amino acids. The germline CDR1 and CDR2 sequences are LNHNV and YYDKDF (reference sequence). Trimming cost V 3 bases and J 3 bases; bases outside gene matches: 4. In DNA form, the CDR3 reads TGTGCCACCAGCAGGCCCGGGACAGGGGACACTGAAGCTTTCTTT. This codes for CATSRPGTGDTEAFF. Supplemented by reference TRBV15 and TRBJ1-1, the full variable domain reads DAMVIQNPRYQVTQFGKPVTLSCSQTLNHNVMYWYQQKSSQAPKLLFHYYDKDFNNEADTPDNFQSRRPNTSFCFLDIRSPGLGDTAMYLCATSRPGTGDTEAFFGQGTRLTVV.

The CDR3 coding sequence is TGTGCCAGCAGCTATAGCGGTAGCGGATTACCCTACGAGCAGTACTTC. The encoded protein is CASSYSGSGLPYEQYF. This chain joins TRBV11-2 and TRBJ2-7; D perhaps matches TRBD2 (6 bases). Germline V lookup: CDR1 SGHAT, CDR2 FQNNGV. V was trimmed by 4 bases and J by 2 bases, leaving 18 bases between them. The CDR3 runs 16 residues.

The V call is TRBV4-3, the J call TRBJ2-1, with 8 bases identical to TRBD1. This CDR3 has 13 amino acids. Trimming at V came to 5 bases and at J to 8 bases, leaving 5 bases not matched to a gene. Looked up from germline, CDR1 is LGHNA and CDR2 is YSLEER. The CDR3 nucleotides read TGCGCCAGCAGCGAGGACAGGGAGTATGAGCAGTTCTTC. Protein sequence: CASSEDREYEQFF.

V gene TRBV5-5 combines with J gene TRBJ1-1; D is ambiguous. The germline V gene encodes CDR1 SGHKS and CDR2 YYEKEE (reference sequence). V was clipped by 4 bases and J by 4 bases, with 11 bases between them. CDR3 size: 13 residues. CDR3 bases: TGTGCCAGCAGCCTGAGGCTGAGCACTGAAGCTTTCTTT. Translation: CASSLRLSTEAFF.

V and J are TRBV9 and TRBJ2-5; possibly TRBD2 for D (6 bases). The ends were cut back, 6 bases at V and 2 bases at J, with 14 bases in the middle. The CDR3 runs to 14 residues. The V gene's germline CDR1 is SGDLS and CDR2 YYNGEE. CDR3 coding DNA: TGTGCCAGCACTCAATCAGGAGGGCAAGAGACCCAGTACTTC. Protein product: CASTQSGGQETQYF.

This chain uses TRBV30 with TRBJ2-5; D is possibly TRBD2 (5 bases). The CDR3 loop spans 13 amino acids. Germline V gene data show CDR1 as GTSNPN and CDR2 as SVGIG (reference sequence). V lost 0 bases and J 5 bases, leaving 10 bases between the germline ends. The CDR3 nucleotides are TGTGCCTGGAGTGTACGGGGAGCGGAGACCCAGTACTTC. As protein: CAWSVRGAETQYF.

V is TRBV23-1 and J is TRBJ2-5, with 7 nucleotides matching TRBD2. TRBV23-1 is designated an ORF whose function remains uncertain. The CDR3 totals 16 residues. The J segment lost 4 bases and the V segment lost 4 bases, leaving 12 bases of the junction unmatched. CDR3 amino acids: CASSLNRGSSGETQYF. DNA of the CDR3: TGCGCCAGCAGTCTAAATCGCGGGAGTTCGGGAGAGACCCAGTACTTC.

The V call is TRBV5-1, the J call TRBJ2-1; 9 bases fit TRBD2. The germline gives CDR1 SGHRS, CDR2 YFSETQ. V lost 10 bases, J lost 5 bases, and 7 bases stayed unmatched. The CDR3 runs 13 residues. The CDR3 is CAVAGDNDNEQFF. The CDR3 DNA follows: TGCGCCGTAGCGGGAGACAACGACAATGAGCAGTTCTTC.

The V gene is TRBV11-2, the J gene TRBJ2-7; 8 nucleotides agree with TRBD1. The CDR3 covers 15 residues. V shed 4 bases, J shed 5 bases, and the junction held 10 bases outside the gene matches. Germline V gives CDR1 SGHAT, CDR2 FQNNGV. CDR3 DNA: TGTGCCAGCAGCTCAGGGAGGACAGGGAAGAACGAGCAGTACTTC. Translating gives CASSSGRTGKNEQYF.

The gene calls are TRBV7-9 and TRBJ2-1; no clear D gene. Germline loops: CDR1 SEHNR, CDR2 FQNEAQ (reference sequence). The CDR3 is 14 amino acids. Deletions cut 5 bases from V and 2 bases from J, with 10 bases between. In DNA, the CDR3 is TGTGCCAGCAGCCATGACAAAACCTACAATGAGCAGTTCTTC. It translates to CASSHDKTYNEQFF.

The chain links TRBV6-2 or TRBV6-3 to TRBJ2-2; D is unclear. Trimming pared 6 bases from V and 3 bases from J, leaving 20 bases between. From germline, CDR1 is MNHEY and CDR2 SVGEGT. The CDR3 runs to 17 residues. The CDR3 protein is CASSRLVTQVYTGELFF. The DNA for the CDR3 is TGTGCCAGCAGCCGCCTCGTCACCCAGGTTTACACCGGGGAGCTGTTTTTT.

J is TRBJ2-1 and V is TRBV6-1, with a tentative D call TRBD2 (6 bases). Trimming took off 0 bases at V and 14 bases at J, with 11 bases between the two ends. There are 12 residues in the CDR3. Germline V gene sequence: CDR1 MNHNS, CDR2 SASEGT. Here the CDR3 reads CASSEARREKFF. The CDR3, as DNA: TGTGCCAGCAGTGAAGCGCGTCGGGAGAAGTTCTTC.

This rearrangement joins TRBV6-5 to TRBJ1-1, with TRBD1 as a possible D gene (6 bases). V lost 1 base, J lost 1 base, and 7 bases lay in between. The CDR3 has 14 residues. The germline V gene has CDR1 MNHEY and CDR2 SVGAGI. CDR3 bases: TGTGCCAGCAGTTACTTGGGACAGAACACTGAAGCTTTCTTT. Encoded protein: CASSYLGQNTEAFF.

This CDR3 reads CATSDYRENYGYTF. CDR3 sequence (DNA): TGTGCCACCAGTGACTACAGGGAGAACTATGGCTACACCTTC. J is TRBJ1-2 and V is TRBV24-1, with D possibly matching TRBD1 (6 bases). The CDR3 is 14 amino acids. The V end was cut by 4 bases, the J end by 2 bases, with 10 bases between. The germline CDR1 and CDR2 sequences are KGHDR and SFDVKD.

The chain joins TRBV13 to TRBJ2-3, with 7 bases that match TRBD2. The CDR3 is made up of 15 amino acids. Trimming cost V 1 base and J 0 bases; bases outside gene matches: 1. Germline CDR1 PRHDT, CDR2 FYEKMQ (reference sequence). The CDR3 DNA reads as TGTGCCAGCAGCTTAGTCGGGGGGAGCACAGATACGCAGTATTTT. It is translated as CASSLVGGSTDTQYF.

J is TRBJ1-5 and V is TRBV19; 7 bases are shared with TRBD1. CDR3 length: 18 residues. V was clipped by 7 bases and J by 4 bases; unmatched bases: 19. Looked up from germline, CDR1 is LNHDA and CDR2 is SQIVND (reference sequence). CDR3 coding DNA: TGTGCCAGTAATCGGATTGGCTCGGGACAGTGGCGGAATCAGCCCCAGCATTTT. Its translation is CASNRIGSGQWRNQPQHF.

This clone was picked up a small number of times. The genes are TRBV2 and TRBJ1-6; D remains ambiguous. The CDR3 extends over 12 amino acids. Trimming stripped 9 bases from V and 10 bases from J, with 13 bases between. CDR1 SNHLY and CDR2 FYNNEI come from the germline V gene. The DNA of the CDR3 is TGTGCCAGTTCGTCGCGGGGATCACCCCTCCACTTT. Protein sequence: CASSSRGSPLHF.